The 23 T cell receptor beta chains below all came from one sample that was sequenced in a study of Graves' ophthalmopathy and Graves' hyperthyroidism. As the template, RNA transcripts were used to amplify TCR beta CDR3 regions. HTBI primers were employed in first-round RT-PCR, then a second-round multiplex PCR followed. TCRdb re-derived calls from the multiplex PCR reads in MiXCR, one entry per CDR3 protein. The sample yields some 380,000 distinct CDR3 sequences, over 15% seen once. Sequenced sample: peripheral blood. The receptors shown here come from a woman in her late teens or twenties with stable Graves' hyperthyroidism.

This clonotype was detected many times. The rearrangement links TRBV6-5 to TRBJ1-2, with a possible D match to TRBD1 (6 bases). This CDR3 spans 13 amino acids. Trimming took off 7 bases at V and 5 bases at J, with 14 bases between the two ends. Germline CDR1 and CDR2: MNHEY and SVGAGI. In nucleotides, the CDR3 is TGTGCCAGCACCAGAAACAGGGAATATGGCTACACCTTC. It codes for CASTRNREYGYTF.

This clonotype has just one count. This chain connects TRBV6-2 or TRBV6-3 to TRBJ1-1; tentatively, D is TRBD1 (5 bases). The CDR3 extends over 11 amino acids. V dropped 10 bases and J dropped 10 bases, with 16 bases sitting between them. The germline V gene encodes CDR1 MNHEY and CDR2 SVGEGT. The CDR3: CATFNRHGAFF. The CDR3 nucleotides read TGTGCCACTTTTAACAGGCACGGAGCTTTCTTT.

This clonotype was seen many times. V usage is TRBV2 and J usage is TRBJ2-2; no firm D call. V was shortened by 6 bases and J by 1 base, with 12 bases between the two germline ends. The germline V gene has CDR1 SNHLY and CDR2 FYNNEI. This CDR3 is built from 15 residues. As DNA, the CDR3 is TGTGCCAGCAGCCTCGGACGGCTGAACACCGGGGAGCTGTTTTTT. It is translated as CASSLGRLNTGELFF.

This clonotype has a count of ten or more. V and J are TRBV19 and TRBJ2-2, with 8 bases identical to TRBD2. CDR1 and CDR2 (germline): LNHDA, SQIVND (reference sequence). This CDR3 comprises 15 residues. J lost 0 bases, V lost 4 bases, and 1 base had no gene match. CDR3 sequence: CASSKGLANTGELFF. The CDR3 DNA follows: TGTGCCAGTAGTAAGGGACTAGCGAACACCGGGGAGCTGTTTTTT. Full variable domain (remainder filled in from reference TRBV19 and TRBJ2-2): DGGITQSPKYLFRKEGQNVTLSCEQNLNHDAMYWYRQDPGQGLRLIYYSQIVNDFQKGDIAEGYSVSREKKESFPLTVTSAQKNPTAFYLCASSKGLANTGELFFGEGSRLTVL.

In this sample, this clonotype turned up many times. The rearrangement uses TRBV9 and TRBJ1-1, with 11 bases lining up with TRBD1. V lost 4 bases, J lost 4 bases, and 6 bases stayed unmatched. The CDR3 extends over 15 amino acids. Germline assignment: CDR1 SGDLS and CDR2 YYNGEE. CDR3 sequence reads: CASSSQGQGGTEAFF. The CDR3 nucleotides read TGTGCCAGCAGCTCCCAGGGACAGGGGGGCACTGAAGCTTTCTTT.

This clonotype showed up many times. The J gene is TRBJ2-5, the V gene TRBV7-2; TRBD2 matches 10 bases. Germline trimming cut 4 bases from V and 1 base from J; bases unmatched to any gene: 3. Germline V CDR1 and CDR2: SGHTA, FQGNSA. The CDR3 is 15 amino acids. The DNA of the CDR3 is TGTGCCAGCAGCTGGGCTAGCGGGGGCCAAGAGACCCAGTACTTC. This codes for CASSWASGGQETQYF.

In this sample, this clonotype turned up many times. V gene TRBV12-3 or TRBV12-4 combines with J gene TRBJ1-3, with D perhaps matching TRBD1 (5 bases). CDR3 length: 14 amino acids. With 0 bases removed from V and 4 bases from J, the gap between germline ends came to 7 bases. As DNA, the CDR3 is TGTGCCAGCAGTTTAGCAGGGGCAGGAAACACCATATATTTT. Its protein product is CASSLAGAGNTIYF.

This clonotype was observed many times. The genes are TRBV4-1 and TRBJ1-1; tentatively, D is TRBD1 (5 bases). The CDR3 covers 16 residues. Deletions cut 0 bases from V and 10 bases from J, with 21 bases between. The V gene's germline CDR1 is MGHRA and CDR2 YSYEKL. CDR3 coding DNA: TGCGCCAGCAGCCAAGATTTCGGGGGATATGGTGTTGGAGCTTTCTTT. Residues: CASSQDFGGYGVGAFF.

In DNA, the CDR3 is TGCGCCAGCAGCTTCGCCTTCAGGGTAACCGATTCACCCCTCCACTTT. It specifies CASSFAFRVTDSPLHF. This chain links TRBV5-1 with TRBJ1-6; maybe TRBD1 (5 bases). V lost 2 bases, J lost 8 bases, and 17 bases lay in between. This CDR3 has 16 amino acids. Per germline, CDR1 SGHRS and CDR2 YFSETQ. The whole variable domain, remainder taken from reference TRBV5-1 and TRBJ1-6, is KAGVTQTPRYLIKTRGQQVTLSCSPISGHRSVSWYQQTPGQGLQFLFEYFSETQRNKGNFPGRFSGRQFSNSRSEMNVSTLELGDSALYLCASSFAFRVTDSPLHFGNGTRLTVT.

Ten or more counts support this clonotype. In DNA form, the CDR3 reads TGTGCCAGCAGTCCCCGGCAGATCACTGAAGCTTTCTTT. Translation gives CASSPRQITEAFF. V and J are TRBV27 and TRBJ1-1; D unclear. The CDR3 is 13 amino acids. Trimming pared 5 bases from V and 4 bases from J, leaving 11 bases between. Germline V gene sequence: CDR1 MNHEY, CDR2 SMNVEV (reference sequence).

The chain has TRBV27 and TRBJ2-7, with a weak D call TRBD1 (5 bases). Looked up from germline, CDR1 is MNHEY and CDR2 is SMNVEV (reference sequence). CDR3 length: 16 residues. V was shortened by 0 bases and J by 0 bases, with 12 bases between the two germline ends. CDR3 sequence: CASSLSSGHASYEQYF. The CDR3 DNA is TGTGCCAGCAGTTTATCGTCAGGGCATGCCTCCTACGAGCAGTACTTC.

In this sample, this clonotype turned up many times. The rearrangement uses TRBV6-2 or TRBV6-3 and TRBJ2-7; 8 bases line up with TRBD2. The CDR3 has 14 amino acids. CDR1 MNHEY and CDR2 SVGEGT come from the germline V gene. V shed 3 bases and J 5 bases; nucleotides not matched to a gene: 6. The chain's CDR3 is CASSYPPGGDEQYF. The CDR3 DNA is TGTGCCAGCAGTTATCCTCCCGGGGGGGACGAGCAGTACTTC.

This rearrangement joins TRBV7-8 to TRBJ1-3; D perhaps matches TRBD1 (6 bases). There are 16 residues in the CDR3. CDR1 and CDR2 from the germline V gene are SGHVS and FQNEAQ. Between the trimmed V and J ends, which lost 1 base and 2 bases, there was a span of 12 bases. CDR3 bases: TGTGCCAGCAGCTTAGGGGCAGGGGAGACTGGAAACACCATATATTTT. Protein product: CASSLGAGETGNTIYF.

This clonotype appeared many times. The chain uses TRBV12-3 or TRBV12-4 and TRBJ1-2, with D unresolved. V was shortened by 10 bases and J by 3 bases, with 9 bases between the two germline ends. This CDR3 is built from 11 residues. CDR3 sequence reads: CATWMDYGYTF. DNA of the CDR3: TGTGCCACCTGGATGGACTATGGCTACACCTTC.

This clonotype came up many times. The CDR3 loop reads CASGGQRYEQYF. CDR3 nucleotides: TGTGCCAGCGGCGGACAGCGCTACGAGCAGTACTTC. This chain connects TRBV27 to TRBJ2-7; weak D call: TRBD1 (6 bases). In germline, CDR1 is MNHEY, CDR2 SMNVEV (reference sequence). Trimming took off 8 bases at V and 3 bases at J, with 11 bases between the two ends. This CDR3 has 12 amino acids.

The sample holds many counts of this clonotype. The J gene is TRBJ2-5, the V gene TRBV20-1, with 7 positions matching TRBD1. The CDR3 spans 15 residues. Per germline, CDR1 DFQATT and CDR2 SNEGSKA (reference sequence). J gave up 5 bases and V 0 bases, and 9 bases lay outside the gene matches. The DNA for the CDR3 is TGCAGTGCTAGAGAGGCGGAGACAGGGAAGGAGACCCAGTACTTC. Protein sequence: CSAREAETGKETQYF.

This clonotype was seen many times. This chain joins TRBV24-1 and TRBJ2-2; no definite D call. The CDR3 length is 14 residues. Germline V CDR1 and CDR2: KGHDR, SFDVKD. V was trimmed by 7 bases and J by 2 bases, leaving 10 bases between them. The CDR3 loop is CATSRQLNTGELFF. In DNA form, the CDR3 reads TGTGCCACCAGCAGGCAGTTAAACACCGGGGAGCTGTTTTTT.

This clonotype was counted ten times or more. The J gene is TRBJ2-7, the V gene TRBV12-3 or TRBV12-4; 10 nucleotides line up with TRBD1. The CDR3 sequence is 17 residues long. Trimming took 4 bases from V and 6 from J; bases not matched to a gene: 15. CDR3 sequence reads: CASSSINRDRGVGEQYF. CDR3 in DNA: TGTGCCAGCAGTTCGATTAACCGGGACAGGGGAGTCGGCGAGCAGTACTTC.

The chain is built from TRBV18 and TRBJ1-2, with D uncertain. V lost 2 bases and J 4 bases, leaving 17 bases between the germline ends. The CDR3 loop spans 16 amino acids. Germline V CDR1 and CDR2: KGHSH, LQKENI. CDR3 amino acids: CASSPSSSAGGYGYTF. Written as DNA, the CDR3 is TGTGCCAGCTCACCATCGTCAAGCGCTGGAGGCTATGGCTACACCTTC.

This clonotype was counted at least ten times. The chain has TRBV7-9 and TRBJ1-5; D call uncertain. The CDR3 loop spans 14 amino acids. Looked up from germline, CDR1 is SEHNR and CDR2 is FQNEAQ (reference sequence). V was cut by 2 bases and J by 6 bases, with 11 bases left in between. CDR3 region: CASSLSTDTQPQHF. The DNA for the CDR3 is TGTGCCAGCAGCTTATCCACCGATACTCAGCCCCAGCATTTT.

The rearrangement links TRBV5-1 to TRBJ2-7, with D possibly TRBD1 on 6 matching bases. The CDR3 length is 14 residues. CDR1 is SGHRS, CDR2 YFSETQ, per germline. Trimming took off 1 base at V and 0 bases at J, with 8 bases between the two ends. The CDR3 DNA reads as TGCGCCAGCAGCTTGCAGGGACACTCCTACGAGCAGTACTTC. Its translation: CASSLQGHSYEQYF.

The chain links TRBV5-8 to TRBJ1-5; D is unresolved. Germline lookup yields CDR1 SGHTS and CDR2 YDEGEE. This CDR3 is 12 amino acids long. The V end lost 5 bases, the J end lost 7 bases, and 10 bases lay between the germline ends. This CDR3 is CASSSRTQPQHF. The CDR3 nucleotides read TGTGCCAGCAGTTCCCGGACCCAGCCCCAGCATTTT.

This clonotype was found many times. The rearrangement uses TRBV7-2 and TRBJ2-5; D may be TRBD1 (6 bases). The CDR3 covers 14 residues. Germline values: CDR1 SGHTA, CDR2 FQGNSA. Deletions cut 3 bases from V and 1 base from J, with 9 bases between. CDR3 sequence (DNA): TGTGCCAGCAGCTTGGGGACATTCCAAGAGACCCAGTACTTC. This translates into CASSLGTFQETQYF.